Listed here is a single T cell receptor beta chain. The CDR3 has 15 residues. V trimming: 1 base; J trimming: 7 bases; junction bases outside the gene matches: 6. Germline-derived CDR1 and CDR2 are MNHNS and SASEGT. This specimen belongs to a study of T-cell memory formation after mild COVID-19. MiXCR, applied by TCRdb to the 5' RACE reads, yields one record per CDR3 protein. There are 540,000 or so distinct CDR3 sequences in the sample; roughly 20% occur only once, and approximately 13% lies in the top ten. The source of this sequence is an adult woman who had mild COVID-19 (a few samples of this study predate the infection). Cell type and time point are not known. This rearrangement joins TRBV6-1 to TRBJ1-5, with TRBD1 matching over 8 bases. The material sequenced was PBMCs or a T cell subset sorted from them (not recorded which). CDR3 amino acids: CASSEGSGGWQPQHF. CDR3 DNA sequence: TGTGCCAGCAGTGAAGGTTCAGGGGGCTGGCAGCCCCAGCATTTT.